A single sample gave rise to the 2 T cell receptor beta chains below, sequenced in a study of Graves' ophthalmopathy and Graves' hyperthyroidism. RNA served as the template for amplifying TCR beta CDR3 regions. First-round RT-PCR used HTBI primers; second-round multiplex PCR followed. TCRdb re-called the multiplex PCR reads with MiXCR, one entry per CDR3 protein. The sample contains 1 million to 1.3 million distinct CDR3 sequences, less than 45% of which appear only once. Sequencing was done on a sample of peripheral blood or thyroid tissue (not recorded which). The source of these receptors is an adult man with Graves' hyperthyroidism.

This clonotype was seen only a few times. The J gene is TRBJ1-6, the V gene TRBV4-1; D unclear. Germline-derived CDR1 and CDR2 are MGHRA and YSYEKL. The CDR3 is made up of 14 amino acids. V gave up 6 bases and J gave up 4 bases, with 10 bases separating them. The CDR3 region is CASSEGRYNSPLHF. CDR3 in DNA: TGCGCCAGCAGTGAAGGGAGGTATAATTCACCCCTCCACTTT.

For this clonotype: A much larger clone differs by one base, so this may be a read error. V gene TRBV7-9 combines with J gene TRBJ2-5, with D possibly being TRBD2 (6 bases). CDR3 length: 15 amino acids. Germline CDR1 reads SEHNR; CDR2 reads FQNEAQ (reference sequence). V lost 4 bases to trimming and J lost 0 bases, with 12 bases between them. CDR3 protein: CASSSPLAYQETQYF. CDR3 in DNA: TGTGCCAGCAGCTCACCTCTAGCGTACCAAGAGACCCAGTACTTC.